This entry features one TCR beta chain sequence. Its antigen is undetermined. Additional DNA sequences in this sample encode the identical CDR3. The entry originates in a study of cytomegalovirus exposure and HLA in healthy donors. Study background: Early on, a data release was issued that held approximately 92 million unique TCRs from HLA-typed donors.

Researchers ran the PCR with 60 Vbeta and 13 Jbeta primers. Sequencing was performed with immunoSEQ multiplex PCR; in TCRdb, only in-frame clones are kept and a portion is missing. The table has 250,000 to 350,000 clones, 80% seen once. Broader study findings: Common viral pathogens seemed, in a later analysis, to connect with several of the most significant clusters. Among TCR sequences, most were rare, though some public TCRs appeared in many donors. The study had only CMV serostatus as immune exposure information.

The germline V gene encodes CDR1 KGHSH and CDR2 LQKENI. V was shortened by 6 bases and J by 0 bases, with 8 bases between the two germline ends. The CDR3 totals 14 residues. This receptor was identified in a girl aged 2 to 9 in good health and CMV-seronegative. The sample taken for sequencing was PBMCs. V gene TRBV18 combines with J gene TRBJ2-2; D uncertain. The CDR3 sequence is CASSPTANTGELFF. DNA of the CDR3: TGTGCCAGCTCCCCTACAGCGAACACCGGGGAGCTGTTTTTT.